This TCR beta chain was documented in a study of blood T cell repertoires in COVID-19. About the study: Samples taken during acute and convalescent COVID-19 were collected in the United States, Italy and Spain. Sources were T cells, B-cell-depleted T cells, or PBMCs; the material itself was cDNA or gDNA.

The study drew participants aged about 18 to 90 years from fewer than 30 US areas. Original processing notes: The assay estimated nucleated cells by amplifying reference gene primers. Profiled with immunoSEQ multiplex PCR; TCRdb holds only in-frame clones, not every one. Clone size and V and J calls were adopted from that table, with D and trimming inferred from the DNA. The sample has a few hundred thousand clones; approximately 80% are singletons. The clonotype originates from a man younger than 45 with acute COVID-19. Sequencing used PBMCs or T cells enriched from blood (not recorded which).

The CDR3 loop is CASSYGQGGQPQHF. The CDR3 bases are TGCGCCAGCAGCTACGGACAGGGTGGACAGCCCCAGCATTTT. The chain recombines TRBV5-1 with TRBJ1-5; 8 bases fit TRBD1. CDR3 length: 14 amino acids. V dropped 3 bases and J dropped 7; count of bases not matched to a gene: 6. Germline V gene sequence: CDR1 SGHRS, CDR2 YFSETQ.